Detailed here is one T cell receptor (beta chain). Its antigen is as yet unknown. The data derive from a study of a mutant IDH1 vaccine in newly diagnosed glioma. Looking at the study overall: Averaging roughly 40 years of age, treated patients were around 62% male and about 38% female. Most had both radiotherapy and temozolomide beforehand; others had only one.

Regarding the study as a whole: Evidence of vaccine-induced immune responses was documented in approximately 93% of patients.

Time point meaning: baseline, week 1 (first vaccination visit). Treatment: pre-vaccination baseline after standard-of-care therapy. Donors had new WHO grade 3 or 4 IDH1-mutant, ATRX-lost astrocytomas. Libraries were prepared by immunoSEQ multiplex PCR; TCRdb keeps only in-frame clonotypes and omits some of them. The table lists approximately 70,000 clones, less than 85% of them singletons. CDR3 size: 14 residues. Germline values: CDR1 LGHNA, CDR2 YNFKEQ. V dropped 3 bases and J dropped 8; count of bases not matched to a gene: 7. This material consisted of PBMCs, taken from a glioma patient treated with radiotherapy, temozolomide or both. The rearrangement uses TRBV4-2 and TRBJ1-2; 9 nucleotides line up with TRBD1. This clonotype originated in a man between 45 and 60 years old with glioma. CDR3 DNA: TGTGCCAGCAGCCACGGAACAGGGGGCCAAGGCTACACCTTC. Translation gives CASSHGTGGQGYTF.